Listed below are T cell receptor beta chains from one sample, sequenced in a study of blood T cell repertoires in COVID-19. Only in-frame clones appear in the TCRdb table, and some are missing; sequencing was by immunoSEQ multiplex PCR. The sample carries approximately 200,000 clones, around 80% recorded once. The sequencing input was peripheral blood. All receptors come from an elderly woman with COVID-19, enrolled during active disease. Both conserved end residues are part of each CDR3. Fields, in order: V gene, clone size, J gene, D gene, CDR3 protein, CDR3 DNA. D genes are given only for firm matches. Size tells how often a clone was seen (once, few, many) or the class of an expanded clone, and some rows leave it out.

V gene: TRBV7-8
clone size: few
J gene: TRBJ1-5
D gene: NA
CDR3 protein: CASSLMGAQPQHF
CDR3 DNA: TGTGCCAGCAGCTTAATGGGGGCTCAGCCCCAGCATTTT

V gene: TRBV7-2
clone size: NA
J gene: TRBJ2-1
D gene: TRBD2
CDR3 protein: CASILSAGMGGEQFF
CDR3 DNA: TGTGCCAGCATCCTCTCAGCGGGGATGGGGGGTGAGCAGTTCTTC

V gene: TRBV18
clone size: few
J gene: TRBJ2-5
D gene: NA
CDR3 protein: CASSFSGITETQYF
CDR3 DNA: TGTGCCAGCTCGTTTTCCGGGATCACGGAGACCCAGTACTTC

V gene: TRBV7-9
clone size: many
J gene: TRBJ2-2
D gene: NA
CDR3 protein: CASSLYSSTGELFF
CDR3 DNA: TGTGCCAGCAGCTTATACAGCTCCACCGGGGAGCTGTTTTTT

V gene: TRBV4-2
clone size: NA
J gene: TRBJ1-5
D gene: NA
CDR3 protein: CASSQESDQPQHF
CDR3 DNA: TGTGCCAGCAGCCAAGAGTCGGATCAGCCCCAGCATTTT

V gene: TRBV2
clone size: NA
J gene: TRBJ2-3
D gene: TRBD1
CDR3 protein: CASRDRGHTQYF
CDR3 DNA: TGTGCCAGCAGGGACAGGGGACATACGCAGTATTTT

V gene: TRBV7-8
clone size: NA
J gene: TRBJ1-1
D gene: NA
CDR3 protein: CASSHDRFEAFF
CDR3 DNA: TGTGCCAGCAGCCACGACAGGTTTGAAGCTTTCTTT

V gene: TRBV6-6
clone size: NA
J gene: TRBJ1-1
D gene: NA
CDR3 protein: CASSYVAGETEAFF
CDR3 DNA: TGTGCCAGCAGTTACGTGGCAGGGGAGACTGAAGCTTTCTTT

V gene: TRBV5-5
clone size: once
J gene: TRBJ1-2
D gene: TRBD1
CDR3 protein: CASGTGDLGDYGYTF
CDR3 DNA: TGTGCCAGCGGGACAGGAGACCTTGGGGACTATGGCTACACCTTC

V gene: TRBV5-1
clone size: few
J gene: TRBJ1-1
D gene: NA
CDR3 protein: CASSLLGGRNTEAFF
CDR3 DNA: TGCGCCAGCAGCTTGTTGGGGGGGCGGAACACTGAAGCTTTCTTT

V gene: TRBV3-1/TRBV3-2
clone size: NA
J gene: TRBJ1-1
D gene: TRBD1
CDR3 protein: CASSQRQGGAEAFF
CDR3 DNA: TGTGCCAGCAGCCAAAGACAGGGAGGCGCTGAAGCTTTCTTT

V gene: TRBV7-2
clone size: NA
J gene: TRBJ2-2
D gene: TRBD2
CDR3 protein: CASSQAGPSGTGELFF
CDR3 DNA: TGTGCCAGCAGCCAGGCGGGGCCTAGCGGCACCGGGGAGCTGTTTTTT

V gene: TRBV7-6
clone size: NA
J gene: TRBJ2-3
D gene: NA
CDR3 protein: CASSLPGVRADTQYF
CDR3 DNA: TGTGCCAGCAGCTTACCGGGAGTGAGGGCAGATACGCAGTATTTT

V gene: TRBV3-1/TRBV3-2
clone size: few
J gene: TRBJ1-1
D gene: NA
CDR3 protein: CASSQRGFDRSRGNTEAFF
CDR3 DNA: TGTGCCAGCAGCCAAAGGGGCTTTGACAGGTCTCGAGGGAACACTGAAGCTTTCTTT

V gene: TRBV6-5
clone size: NA
J gene: TRBJ1-4
D gene: NA
CDR3 protein: CASSPGQPTNEKLFF
CDR3 DNA: TGTGCCAGCAGTCCCGGACAGCCAACTAATGAAAAACTGTTTTTT

V gene: TRBV5-1
clone size: NA
J gene: TRBJ2-1
D gene: TRBD1
CDR3 protein: CASSLRGQYNEQFF
CDR3 DNA: TGCGCCAGCAGCTTGAGGGGACAGTACAATGAGCAGTTCTTC

V gene: TRBV2
clone size: NA
J gene: TRBJ1-5
D gene: TRBD1
CDR3 protein: CASTSGTGGGQPQHF
CDR3 DNA: TGTGCCAGCACCTCCGGGACAGGGGGCGGGCAGCCCCAGCATTTT

V gene: TRBV20-1
clone size: NA
J gene: TRBJ2-1
D gene: TRBD2
CDR3 protein: CSASWAGGPYNEQFF
CDR3 DNA: TGCAGTGCTAGTTGGGCGGGAGGGCCCTACAATGAGCAGTTCTTC

V gene: TRBV2
clone size: NA
J gene: TRBJ1-4
D gene: TRBD1
CDR3 protein: CASTLQGANNEKLFF
CDR3 DNA: TGTGCCAGCACCCTACAGGGGGCGAATAATGAAAAACTGTTTTTT

V gene: TRBV29-1
clone size: NA
J gene: TRBJ2-3
D gene: NA
CDR3 protein: CSVERRRGLRHDSTQYF
CDR3 DNA: TGCAGCGTTGAACGGCGACGAGGACTACGACACGATAGTACGCAGTATTTT

V gene: TRBV7-9
clone size: many
J gene: TRBJ1-6
D gene: TRBD1
CDR3 protein: CASGENWDRGNSPLHF
CDR3 DNA: TGTGCCAGCGGAGAAAACTGGGACAGGGGCAATTCACCCCTCCACTTT

V gene: TRBV18
clone size: NA
J gene: TRBJ1-1
D gene: TRBD1
CDR3 protein: CASSTRQGLNTEAFF
CDR3 DNA: TGTGCCAGCTCAACCCGACAGGGGCTGAACACTGAAGCTTTCTTT

V gene: TRBV3-1/TRBV3-2
clone size: NA
J gene: TRBJ2-3
D gene: TRBD2
CDR3 protein: CASSRASGGATDTQYF
CDR3 DNA: TGTGCCAGCAGCCGGGCTAGCGGGGGGGCCACAGATACGCAGTATTTT

V gene: TRBV5-1
clone size: NA
J gene: TRBJ1-1
D gene: TRBD1
CDR3 protein: CASSRDRVNTEAFF
CDR3 DNA: TGCGCCAGCAGCCGAGACAGGGTGAACACTGAAGCTTTCTTT

V gene: TRBV5-1
clone size: NA
J gene: TRBJ2-5
D gene: TRBD1
CDR3 protein: CASSLGRGLETQYF
CDR3 DNA: TGCGCCAGCAGCTTGGGAAGGGGGCTGGAGACCCAGTACTTC

V gene: TRBV18
clone size: NA
J gene: TRBJ1-1
D gene: NA
CDR3 protein: CASSPLKEVGTEAFF
CDR3 DNA: TGTGCCAGCTCACCATTGAAGGAGGTAGGGACTGAAGCTTTCTTT

V gene: TRBV15
clone size: NA
J gene: TRBJ1-5
D gene: NA
CDR3 protein: CATSRVNSNQPQHF
CDR3 DNA: TGTGCCACCAGCAGAGTCAATAGCAATCAGCCCCAGCATTTT

V gene: TRBV11-2
clone size: NA
J gene: TRBJ2-7
D gene: TRBD2
CDR3 protein: CASSLGAAGGAEQYF
CDR3 DNA: TGTGCCAGCAGCTTGGGTGCAGCGGGAGGGGCCGAGCAGTACTTC

V gene: TRBV24-1
clone size: NA
J gene: TRBJ2-1
D gene: NA
CDR3 protein: CATSEGLDFYNEQFF
CDR3 DNA: TGTGCCACCAGTGAGGGGCTCGACTTTTACAATGAGCAGTTCTTC

V gene: TRBV5-1
clone size: few
J gene: TRBJ1-1
D gene: NA
CDR3 protein: CATAAGAGAEAFF
CDR3 DNA: TGCGCCACCGCCGCGGGGGCAGGGGCTGAAGCTTTCTTT

V gene: TRBV19
clone size: few
J gene: TRBJ2-1
D gene: NA
CDR3 protein: CASSTQAGLNNEQFF
CDR3 DNA: TGTGCCAGTAGTACGCAGGCAGGCCTAAACAATGAGCAGTTCTTC

V gene: TRBV15
clone size: NA
J gene: TRBJ2-5
D gene: NA
CDR3 protein: CATSREFAGAYEETQYF
CDR3 DNA: TGTGCCACCAGCAGAGAATTCGCGGGGGCATACGAGGAGACCCAGTACTTC

V gene: TRBV30
clone size: NA
J gene: TRBJ1-1
D gene: NA
CDR3 protein: CASPGHLMNTEAFF
CDR3 DNA: TGTGCCAGCCCGGGACACCTCATGAACACTGAAGCTTTCTTT

V gene: TRBV9
clone size: NA
J gene: TRBJ2-3
D gene: NA
CDR3 protein: CASSVANSGTDTQYF
CDR3 DNA: TGTGCCAGCAGCGTAGCTAATTCCGGCACAGATACGCAGTATTTT

V gene: TRBV9
clone size: NA
J gene: TRBJ2-3
D gene: NA
CDR3 protein: CASSPTPYRDTDTQYF
CDR3 DNA: TGTGCCAGCAGCCCTACCCCATACCGGGACACAGATACGCAGTATTTT

V gene: TRBV23-1
clone size: NA
J gene: TRBJ2-7
D gene: NA
CDR3 protein: CASSQSGGTLSYEQYF
CDR3 DNA: TGCGCCAGCAGTCAATCGGGCGGGACCCTCTCCTACGAGCAGTACTTC

V gene: TRBV11-2
clone size: NA
J gene: TRBJ2-7
D gene: NA
CDR3 protein: CASSLENPYRLEQYF
CDR3 DNA: TGTGCCAGCAGCTTAGAGAACCCCTACAGGCTCGAGCAGTACTTC

V gene: TRBV6-6
clone size: few
J gene: TRBJ2-3
D gene: NA
CDR3 protein: CASSYGRGGATDTQYF
CDR3 DNA: TGTGCCAGCAGTTACGGTCGTGGGGGGGCCACAGATACGCAGTATTTT